Listed below are T cell receptor beta chains from one sample, sequenced in a study of PD-1 blockade in classical Hodgkin lymphoma. Clones were sequenced by immunoSEQ multiplex PCR, and TCRdb holds only the in-frame ones, with some missing. This table holds approximately 26,000 clones, about 76% found once. The input for sequencing was peripheral blood mononuclear cells (PBMCs), taken before the second cycle of nivolumab. Source of these receptors: a human donor with classical Hodgkin lymphoma. Both conserved end residues are part of each CDR3. The order of the fields is J gene, CDR3 length, V gene, D gene, CDR3 protein, CDR3 DNA. A D gene is named only where the DNA matches it firmly.

TRBJ1-5	16	TRBV27	TRBD1	CASSPQGGSYNQPQHF	TGTGCCAGCAGTCCTCAGGGGGGGTCCTACAACCAGCCCCAGCATTTT
TRBJ2-1	15	TRBV28	-	CASSSSGGSYNEQFF	TGTGCCAGCAGTTCCAGTGGAGGGTCCTACAATGAGCAGTTCTTC
TRBJ1-1	13	TRBV4-1	-	CASSQGQNTEAFF	TGCGCCAGCAGCCAGGGACAGAACACTGAAGCTTTCTTT
TRBJ2-2	13	TRBV28	-	CASSRRFTGELFF	TGTGCCAGCAGCAGAAGGTTCACCGGGGAGCTGTTTTTT
TRBJ2-7	12	TRBV19	-	CASSLVGAAQYF	TGTGCCAGTAGTTTAGTAGGGGCCGCGCAGTACTTC
TRBJ2-7	15	TRBV6-6	TRBD1	CASRPGTGGRYEQYF	TGTGCCAGCAGACCCGGGACAGGGGGCCGCTACGAGCAGTACTTC
TRBJ2-7	14	TRBV6-4	-	CASSAEGGFYEQYF	TGTGCCAGCAGTGCTGAGGGGGGGTTCTACGAGCAGTACTTC
TRBJ2-1	15	TRBV7-3	-	CASSLTTDSYNEQFF	TGTGCCAGCAGCCTTACTACGGACTCCTACAATGAGCAGTTCTTC
TRBJ2-1	16	TRBV19	-	CASSSVAEYLGNEQFF	TGTGCCAGTAGCTCGGTGGCCGAGTATTTGGGCAATGAGCAGTTCTTC
TRBJ2-5	15	TRBV27	-	CASSLSRGMVETQYF	TGTGCCAGCAGTTTATCTAGGGGGATGGTTGAGACCCAGTACTTC
TRBJ2-7	14	TRBV7-8	-	CASSASAGGYEQYF	TGTGCCAGCAGCGCATCGGCAGGGGGGTACGAGCAGTACTTC
TRBJ2-7	12	TRBV5-1	TRBD1	CASSVTGNEQYF	TGCGCCAGCAGCGTGACAGGGAACGAGCAGTACTTC
TRBJ1-2	16	TRBV5-1	-	CASSLGSPDPNYGYTF	TGCGCCAGCAGCTTGGGCAGCCCGGACCCTAACTATGGCTACACCTTC